A single sample gave rise to the 27 T cell receptor beta chains below, sequenced in a study of T cell clonality in common variable immunodeficiency. Method: immunoSEQ multiplex PCR; TCRdb's copy keeps in-frame clones and lacks some. The sample counts tens of thousands of clones, none seen once; the ten largest own approximately 1%. Material: peripheral blood mononuclear cells. These receptors all come from a person aged 18 to 75 in good health.

This clone was seen at least ten times. The CDR3 is cut off 3 residues early in the read; its end comes from the germline J gene. This chain connects TRBV20-1 to TRBJ1-1, with D perhaps TRBD1 (5 bases). The germline gives CDR1 DFQATT, CDR2 SNEGSKA (reference sequence). The CDR3 has 11 residues. The CDR3 loop is CSAREGLRAFF. Incomplete CDR3 DNA: TGCAGTGCTAGAGAGGGACTGAGG.

This clone was recorded at least ten times. The read terminates 3 residues ahead of where the CDR3 ends, so the germline J gene completes it. The chain combines TRBV12-3 or TRBV12-4 with TRBJ1-4; D might be TRBD1 (6 bases). V was cut by 4 bases and J by 8 bases, with 14 bases left in between. This CDR3 has 14 amino acids. The chain's CDR3 is CASSSTGSGEKLFF. CDR3 DNA, as far as it was read: TGTGCCAGCAGTTCAACAGGGTCGGGGGAAAAA.

This clone was seen repeatedly, ten times or more. The CDR3 end is not reached by the read, which stops 3 residues before it; the germline J gene fills it in. The V gene is TRBV20-1, the J gene TRBJ2-2; the D gene is possibly TRBD2 (6 bases). Between the trimmed V and J ends, which lost 5 bases and 0 bases, there was a span of 16 bases. CDR1 is DFQATT and CDR2 is SNEGSKA in the germline V gene (reference sequence). CDR3 length equals 16 residues. CDR3: CSAPPRGLANTGELFF. CDR3 DNA, as far as it was read: TGCAGTGCTCCTCCTCGGGGGTTAGCGAACACCGGGGAG.

This clone was counted ten times or more. The read terminates 3 residues ahead of where the CDR3 ends, so the germline J gene completes it. This rearrangement joins TRBV11-2 to TRBJ2-1; the D gene is possibly TRBD2 (5 bases). The V gene lost 5 bases and the J gene lost 2 bases, with 13 bases spanning the gap. Germline CDR1 is SGHAT and CDR2 is FQNNGV. The CDR3 length is 15 residues. The CDR3 is CASSPSGDPYNEQFF. The part of the CDR3 DNA that was read is TGTGCCAGCAGCCCCAGCGGAGACCCCTACAATGAG.

This clone was found many times. The read falls 3 residues short of the CDR3 end, and the missing part is taken from the germline J gene. The chain uses TRBV29-1 and TRBJ2-1; 11 positions match TRBD2. With 0 bases clipped from V and 5 bases from J, the junction kept 12 bases outside the gene matches. The germline gives CDR1 SQVTM, CDR2 ANQGSEA. This CDR3 region has 18 residues. Partial CDR3 DNA: TGCAGCGTTGAAGATCTAGTGGCTAGCGGGAGGTATAACAATGAG. It encodes CSVEDLVASGRYNNE. The full CDR3 protein reads CSVEDLVASGRYNNEQFF.

This clone was observed at least ten times. The CDR3 protein is CASSLSLANTEAFF. Partial CDR3 DNA: TGTGCCAGCAGTTTATCGTTGGCGAACACTGAA. The gene calls are TRBV27 and TRBJ1-1; D remains unclear. Read sequence stops 3 residues before the CDR3 end, and the germline J gene provides the missing end. Trimming removed 0 bases from V and 1 base from J, with 6 bases in between. In germline, CDR1 is MNHEY, CDR2 SMNVEV (reference sequence). CDR3 length equals 14 residues.

This clone was counted a few times. This is likely an artifact of a read error, given a far larger clone one base away. The DNA ends 3 residues before the CDR3 does, and the rest of the CDR3 is filled in from the germline J gene. The chain is built from TRBV5-1 and TRBJ1-1; tentative D call: TRBD1 (5 bases). V was cut by 5 bases and J by 3 bases, with 14 bases left in between. The germline CDR1 and CDR2 sequences are SGHRS and YFSETQ. The CDR3 totals 14 residues. CDR3 residues: CASRLLWGDTEAFF. The CDR3 DNA, read in part, is TGCGCCAGCAGGCTTCTTTGGGGGGACACTGAA.

Many counts were recorded for this clone. The sequenced fragment ends 3 residues before the CDR3 boundary, so the rest is inferred from the germline J gene. The genes are TRBV27 and TRBJ1-4; 10 bases line up with TRBD1. Germline lookup yields CDR1 MNHEY and CDR2 SMNVEV (reference sequence). V lost 6 bases, J lost 10 bases, and 5 bases stayed unmatched. The CDR3 sequence is 13 residues long. CDR3 DNA, as far as it was read: TGTGCCAGCAGAGATCGGACAGGGGGAAAA. Translation: CASRDRTGGK. The complete CDR3 protein is CASRDRTGGKLFF.

This clone was seen many times. The CDR3 reads CASSLLSDTQYF. The covered CDR3 bases are TGTGCCAGCAGTTTACTTTCAGATACG. This sequence joins TRBV28 and TRBJ2-3; D gene unclear. The read ends 3 residues early relative to the CDR3; the germline J gene fills the gap. Per germline, CDR1 MDHEN and CDR2 SYDVKM. Between the trimmed V and J ends, which lost 2 bases and 4 bases, there was a span of 4 bases. This CDR3 contains 12 residues. Full variable domain (outside the CDR3, taken from reference TRBV28 and TRBJ2-3): DVKVTQSSRYLVKRTGEKVFLECVQDMDHENMFWYRQDPGLGLRLIYFSYDVKMKEKGDIPEGYSVSREKKERFSLILESASTNQTSMYLCASSLLSDTQYFGPGTRLTVL.

This clone appeared many times. At one of its ends the junction is not consistent with the germline gene, which may arise from a read error. The read is 3 residues too short to cover the CDR3 end, so that end is filled in from the germline J gene. The chain carries TRBV7-7 and TRBJ2-3; D remains ambiguous. Looked up from germline, CDR1 is SSHAT and CDR2 is FNYEAQ (reference sequence). The CDR3 covers 14 residues. Incomplete CDR3 DNA: TGTGCTAGCAGCTTAAGCCACTCCACAGATACG. This codes for CASSLSHSTDT. The whole CDR3 protein is CASSLSHSTDTQYF.

This clone was recorded many times. The read ends 3 residues shy of where the CDR3 ends; the end is completed using the germline J gene. V gene TRBV7-2 combines with J gene TRBJ2-2, with a possible D match to TRBD2 (5 bases). CDR3 size: 15 residues. Trimming stripped 5 bases from V and 0 bases from J, with 10 bases between. The germline V gene encodes CDR1 SGHTA and CDR2 FQGNSA. The covered CDR3 bases are TGTGCCAGCAGCCCTTTTAGCGCGAACACCGGGGAG. The encoded protein is CASSPFSANTGE. The complete CDR3 protein is CASSPFSANTGELFF.

This clone was counted ten times or more. The read halts 3 residues ahead of the CDR3 end, with the missing end drawn from the germline J gene. The chain employs TRBV5-1 and TRBJ2-1, with 9 bases lining up with TRBD2. CDR1 and CDR2 (germline): SGHRS, YFSETQ. There are 16 residues in the CDR3. The junction had 3 bases not matched to a gene; V was cut back by 2 bases and J by 0 bases. CDR3 in amino acids: CASSFLAGSSYNEQFF. The covered CDR3 bases are TGCGCCAGCAGCTTCCTAGCGGGAAGCTCCTACAATGAG.

In this sample, this clone turned up many times. The read ends 3 residues before the CDR3 terminus; that terminus is restored from the germline J gene. This chain uses TRBV29-1 with TRBJ2-3; 9 bases are a match to TRBD2. The CDR3 is 14 residues long. The V and J ends lost 4 bases and 2 bases, in that order; junction bases with no gene match: 4. Germline-derived CDR1 and CDR2 are SQVTM and ANQGSEA. CDR3 sequence reads: CSVATSGITDTQYF. The sequenced part of the CDR3 DNA is TGCAGCGTTGCGACTAGCGGAATCACAGATACG.

This clone was seen many times. The sequenced fragment ends 3 residues before the CDR3 boundary, so the rest is inferred from the germline J gene. J is TRBJ2-3 and V is TRBV9; TRBD2 agrees at 9 bases. V dropped 3 bases and J dropped 6; count of bases not matched to a gene: 5. The CDR3 loop spans 14 amino acids. The V gene's germline CDR1 is SGDLS and CDR2 YYNGEE. CDR3 residues: CASSDPSGKDTQYF. CDR3 bases read: TGTGCCAGCAGCGACCCTAGCGGGAAGGATACG.

This clone showed up many times. CDR3: CSARWDRGLDGYTF. CDR3 bases read: TGCAGTGCTAGGTGGGACAGGGGGTTGGATGGC. This rearrangement joins TRBV20-1 to TRBJ1-2; 11 bases map to TRBD1. The CDR3 end falls 3 residues outside the read, so it is completed with the germline J gene. CDR1 DFQATT and CDR2 SNEGSKA come from the germline V gene (reference sequence). V shed 3 bases and J 6 bases; nucleotides not matched to a gene: 6. The length of the CDR3 is 14 residues.

The sample holds many counts of this clone. The sequence runs out 3 residues before the end of the CDR3; the remainder is reconstructed from the germline J gene. This chain links TRBV19 with TRBJ1-2; possible D gene TRBD1, 6 bases. From germline, CDR1 is LNHDA and CDR2 SQIVND (reference sequence). V shed 3 bases and J shed 7 bases, with 12 bases lying between them. CDR3 length: 13 residues. CDR3 DNA, as far as it was read: TGTGCCAGTAGTATGTTACAGGGACGTGGC. This gives the protein CASSMLQGRG. The full CDR3 reads CASSMLQGRGYTF. Looking up the rest from reference TRBV19 and TRBJ1-2 gives the full variable domain: DGGITQSPKYLFRKEGQNVTLSCEQNLNHDAMYWYRQDPGQGLRLIYYSQIVNDFQKGDIAEGYSVSREKKESFPLTVTSAQKNPTAFYLCASSMLQGRGYTFGSGTRLTVV.

This clone was seen repeatedly, ten times or more. The read comes to an end 3 residues before the CDR3 does, leaving the germline J gene to fill in the end. This sequence joins TRBV7-9 and TRBJ2-7; D uncertain. Germline V gene sequence: CDR1 SEHNR, CDR2 FQNEAQ (reference sequence). The CDR3 runs to 13 residues. Trimming pared 11 bases from V and 0 bases from J, leaving 14 bases between. CDR3 sequence reads: CAATYESSYEQYF. The CDR3 bases that were read are TGTGCCGCCACATACGAGAGCTCCTACGAG.

This clone was observed at least ten times. The CDR3 end lies 3 residues beyond the end of the read and is filled in from the germline J gene. The chain employs TRBV20-1 and TRBJ2-5; a weak D match, TRBD2 (6 bases). V was clipped by 5 bases and J by 2 bases, with 15 bases between them. In germline, CDR1 is DFQATT, CDR2 SNEGSKA (reference sequence). This CDR3 spans 14 amino acids. This chain's CDR3 is CSADQAGRQETQYF. The sequenced CDR3 bases are TGCAGTGCTGACCAGGCGGGGCGTCAAGAGACC.

This clone was found many times. An end of the junction differs from the germline gene, which may be a read error. The read terminates 3 residues before the CDR3 end, so the remaining end is supplied by the germline J gene. The chain couples TRBV4-2 to TRBJ2-1, with D possibly being TRBD1 (5 bases). CDR1 is LGHNA, CDR2 YNFKEQ, per germline. The CDR3 has 15 amino acids. CDR3 loop: CASSQDRSPYNEQFF. The CDR3 bases that were read are TGCGCCAGCAGCCAAGACAGAAGTCCCTACAATGAG.

This clone was counted at least ten times. Read data end 3 residues before the CDR3 end; the end is taken from the germline J gene. This chain connects TRBV5-1 to TRBJ2-1, with 10 bases lining up with TRBD2. J lost 7 bases, V lost 0 bases, and 1 base had no gene match. The CDR3 totals 14 residues. CDR1 and CDR2 (germline): SGHRS, YFSETQ. The CDR3 DNA, read in part, is TGCGCCAGCAGCTTGGGGGGACTAGCGAATGAG. It yields the protein CASSLGGLANE. The complete CDR3 sequence is CASSLGGLANEQFF.

This clone was observed many times. The CDR3 loop is CASSPDRLGTGSYEQYF. CDR3 bases read: TGTGCCAGCTCACCAGACAGGCTTGGGACAGGCAGCTACGAG. The rearrangement links TRBV18 to TRBJ2-7, with 8 bases lining up with TRBD1. The read falls 3 residues short of the CDR3 end, and the missing part is taken from the germline J gene. Germline CDR1 reads KGHSH; CDR2 reads LQKENI. The CDR3 has 17 amino acids. With V trimmed by 2 bases and J by 3 bases, 12 bases remained unmatched.

This clone was detected ten times or more. This chain's CDR3 is CASTMNTEAFF. The CDR3 DNA, read in part, is TGTGCCAGCACTATGAACACTGAA. V usage is TRBV11-2 and J usage is TRBJ1-1; no clear D. The read terminates 3 residues ahead of where the CDR3 ends, so the germline J gene completes it. The CDR3 has 11 residues. Trimming took off 7 bases at V and 0 bases at J, with 3 bases between the two ends. The V gene's germline CDR1 is SGHAT and CDR2 FQNNGV. The complete variable domain, with remaining parts taken from reference TRBV11-2 and TRBJ1-1, reads EAGVAQSPRYKIIEKRQSVAFWCNPISGHATLYWYQQILGQGPKLLIQFQNNGVVDDSQLPKDRFSAERLKGVDSTLKIQPAKLEDSAVYLCASTMNTEAFFGQGTRLTVV.

The sample holds many counts of this clone. The read ends 3 residues early relative to the CDR3; the germline J gene fills the gap. The sample has other DNA sequences that encode this CDR3 too. The chain has TRBV7-2 and TRBJ2-1; 9 bases are a match to TRBD2. Germline values: CDR1 SGHTA, CDR2 FQGNSA. The CDR3 contains 14 residues. Unmatched junction bases numbered 8, after V lost 7 bases and J lost 7 bases. The CDR3 protein is CASKRASGINEQFF. The DNA read from the CDR3 is TGTGCCAGCAAAAGGGCTAGCGGGATTAATGAG.

This clone has ten or more counts. The CDR3 is cut off 3 residues early in the read; its end comes from the germline J gene. The genes are TRBV18 and TRBJ2-4; D gene uncertain. The length of the CDR3 is 17 residues. The germline V gene encodes CDR1 KGHSH and CDR2 LQKENI. The germline V and J ends were trimmed by 0 bases and 1 base, with 13 bases remaining between them. Incomplete CDR3 DNA: TGTGCCAGCTCACCACCAGGCACAGCCCTTGCCAAAAACATT. It yields the protein CASSPPGTALAKNI. The full CDR3 reads CASSPPGTALAKNIQYF.

In its sample, this clone was seen many times. The missing CDR3 end, 3 residues past where the read stops, is filled in from the germline J gene. The chain employs TRBV18 and TRBJ1-1, with D uncertain. The CDR3 spans 13 residues. V dropped 7 bases and J dropped 1 base, with 10 bases sitting between them. Germline-derived CDR1 and CDR2 are KGHSH and LQKENI. The CDR3 loop is CASLAGENTEAFF. CDR3 DNA, as far as it was read: TGTGCCAGCTTAGCGGGAGAGAACACTGAA.

This clone showed up many times. The read stops 3 residues short of the end of the CDR3; the missing end is completed from the germline J gene. V gene TRBV7-8 combines with J gene TRBJ1-3; TRBD1 matches 7 bases. The junction had 3 bases not matched to a gene; V was cut back by 5 bases and J by 2 bases. Germline V gene data show CDR1 as SGHVS and CDR2 as FQNEAQ. There are 14 residues in the CDR3. The covered CDR3 bases are TGTGCCAGCAGCACAGACAGGGCTGGAAACACC. It encodes CASSTDRAGNT. The whole CDR3 reads CASSTDRAGNTIYF.

Many counts were recorded for this clone. The read halts 3 residues ahead of the CDR3 end, with the missing end drawn from the germline J gene. The V and J genes are TRBV12-3 or TRBV12-4 and TRBJ2-7; 7 bases are shared with TRBD2. V dropped 5 bases and J dropped 1; count of bases not matched to a gene: 5. The CDR3 sequence is 14 residues long. CDR3 protein: CASSLLAQSYEQYF. The DNA read from the CDR3 is TGTGCCAGCAGTCTACTAGCGCAGTCCTACGAG.